These 25 T cell receptor beta chains were sequenced from one sample in a study of control samples from healthy donors and cancer patients. Assay: immunoSEQ multiplex PCR; the TCRdb copy retains only in-frame clones and omits some. The sample has approximately 150,000 clones; about 91% are singletons. The sequencing sample was made of blood. These receptors all stem from a man aged 18-30 years in good health.

This chain links TRBV9 with TRBJ2-3; D gene unclear. V lost 0 bases and J lost 2, with 1 base in between. Germline V gives CDR1 SGDLS, CDR2 YYNGEE. CDR3 length equals 12 residues. This CDR3 reads CASSVDTDTQYF. The DNA of the CDR3 is TGTGCCAGCAGCGTAGACACAGATACGCAGTATTTT.

The chain couples TRBV30 to TRBJ1-3, with D unclear. Trimming pared 5 bases from V and 0 bases from J, leaving 8 bases between. CDR1 is GTSNPN, CDR2 SVGIG, per germline (reference sequence). The CDR3 has 13 residues. As DNA, the CDR3 is TGTGCCTGGGACGGATTCTCTGGAAACACCATATATTTT. It yields the protein CAWDGFSGNTIYF.

This chain links TRBV6-4 with TRBJ2-3; 11 bases are a match to TRBD2. After removal of 5 bases from V and 6 bases from J, the junction contained 7 bases not matched to a gene. The germline V gene encodes CDR1 MRHNA and CDR2 SNTAGT. The CDR3 consists of 15 residues. CDR3 sequence: CASSQTTSGDDTQYF. The CDR3 bases are TGTGCCAGCAGTCAGACGACTAGCGGGGATGATACGCAGTATTTT.

The chain carries TRBV7-2 and TRBJ2-5; 8 nucleotides align to TRBD1. Trimming at V came to 3 bases and at J to 5 bases, leaving 11 bases not matched to a gene. The CDR3 loop spans 16 amino acids. Germline-derived CDR1 and CDR2 are SGHTA and FQGNSA. CDR3 DNA: TGTGCCAGCAGCTTGAAAATTACAGGGGGTGGCGAGACCCAGTACTTC. It is translated as CASSLKITGGGETQYF.

The chain combines TRBV28 with TRBJ2-7; D is unresolved. This CDR3 is 16 amino acids long. V was clipped by 6 bases and J by 2 bases, with 20 bases between them. Germline lookup yields CDR1 MDHEN and CDR2 SYDVKM. CDR3 in DNA: TGTGCCAGCAGCCTTCATAGGGAAAAGCCGACCTACGAGCAGTACTTC. Amino acid sequence: CASSLHREKPTYEQYF.

The V and J genes are TRBV6-5 and TRBJ2-5; 11 bases match TRBD2. This CDR3 is 15 amino acids long. V was clipped by 2 bases and J by 4 bases; unmatched bases: 3. The V gene's germline CDR1 is MNHEY and CDR2 SVGAGI. The CDR3 spells CASSYELAGVETQYF. In DNA form, the CDR3 reads TGTGCCAGCAGTTACGAACTAGCGGGGGTAGAGACCCAGTACTTC.

The chain links TRBV27 to TRBJ2-3, with D maybe TRBD2 (5 bases). CDR3 size: 16 residues. Germline CDR1 is MNHEY and CDR2 is SMNVEV (reference sequence). V shed 3 bases and J shed 0 bases, with 13 bases lying between them. CDR3 coding DNA: TGTGCCAGCAGTTTCGGGATCCTTTATAGCACAGATACGCAGTATTTT. It codes for CASSFGILYSTDTQYF.

The chain joins TRBV28 to TRBJ2-3; D is ambiguous. This CDR3 spans 14 amino acids. Germline CDR1 and CDR2: MDHEN and SYDVKM. Trimming pared 2 bases from V and 4 bases from J, leaving 10 bases between. The CDR3 is CASSLAPAADTQYF. CDR3 DNA: TGTGCCAGCAGTTTAGCCCCGGCCGCAGATACGCAGTATTTT. Full variable domain (missing parts from reference TRBV28 and TRBJ2-3): DVKVTQSSRYLVKRTGEKVFLECVQDMDHENMFWYRQDPGLGLRLIYFSYDVKMKEKGDIPEGYSVSREKKERFSLILESASTNQTSMYLCASSLAPAADTQYFGPGTRLTVL.

This chain links TRBV3-1 (or the pseudogene TRBV3-2) with TRBJ2-2; D is possibly TRBD1 or TRBD2 (6 bases each). Trimming removed 8 bases at V and 1 base at J, with 29 bases between. The CDR3 is 20 amino acids. Per the germline V gene, CDR1 is LGHDT and CDR2 is YNNKEL (reference sequence). Here the CDR3 reads CASRASRDTRGVQNTGELFF. DNA of the CDR3: TGTGCCAGCCGAGCGAGCCGGGACACGCGGGGTGTCCAGAACACCGGGGAGCTGTTTTTT.

The J gene is TRBJ1-1, the V gene TRBV6-1, with TRBD1 matching over 7 bases. Germline CDR1 and CDR2: MNHNS and SASEGT. The trim removed 0 bases at V and 3 bases at J, leaving 4 bases unmatched. The CDR3 extends over 15 amino acids. CDR3 sequence: CASSEAATGYTEAFF. CDR3 nucleotides: TGTGCCAGCAGTGAAGCCGCGACAGGGTACACTGAAGCTTTCTTT.

The gene calls are TRBV11-2 and TRBJ1-6, with D tentatively TRBD1 (6 bases). Trimming cost V 5 bases and J 1 base, with 18 bases left between them. The CDR3 extends over 18 amino acids. In germline, CDR1 is SGHAT, CDR2 FQNNGV. The CDR3 protein is CASSNPRGGLSYNSPLHF. CDR3 in DNA: TGTGCCAGCAGCAATCCTAGGGGGGGCCTATCCTATAATTCACCCCTCCACTTT.

The table lists this clone with a count of one. This chain connects TRBV6-1 to TRBJ2-7; D assignment may be TRBD1 or TRBD2 (6 bases each). CDR3 size: 15 residues. Germline loops: CDR1 MNHNS, CDR2 SASEGT. V lost 3 bases and J 6 bases, leaving 18 bases between the germline ends. For the CDR3, the DNA is TGTGCCAGCAGTGAGTACGGGGGCCTAGGGGGCGAGCAGTACTTC. It translates to CASSEYGGLGGEQYF.

V is TRBV15 and J is TRBJ2-7; either TRBD1 or TRBD2 may fit D (5 bases each). The germline V gene has CDR1 LNHNV and CDR2 YYDKDF (reference sequence). Trimming left V 4 bases short and J 2 bases short, with 15 bases between. This CDR3 region has 15 residues. The CDR3 region is CATSTNRDATYEQYF. CDR3 DNA: TGTGCCACCAGCACGAACCGGGACGCAACCTACGAGCAGTACTTC.

J is TRBJ2-5 and V is TRBV25-1; D is perhaps TRBD1 or TRBD2 (7 bases each). The CDR3 contains 17 residues. Germline V gives CDR1 MGHDK, CDR2 SYGVNS. The V end was cut by 6 bases, the J end by 4 bases, with 24 bases between. The DNA of the CDR3 is TGTGCCAGCAGAGACCCCTACCCAGGGGGAGGGAGAGAGACCCAGTACTTC. Its translation is CASRDPYPGGGRETQYF.

The genes are TRBV11-2 and TRBJ2-7, with D hard to call. V dropped 3 bases and J dropped 3 bases, with 12 bases sitting between them. The germline CDR1 and CDR2 sequences are SGHAT and FQNNGV. CDR3 length equals 14 residues. The DNA of the CDR3 is TGTGCCAGCAGCTTTCGCGGCAGAGTCTACGAGCAGTACTTC. Encoded protein: CASSFRGRVYEQYF.

The genes are TRBV28 and TRBJ1-5; TRBD1 is a possible D gene (5 bases). Germline V lookup: CDR1 MDHEN, CDR2 SYDVKM. This CDR3 spans 13 amino acids. Trimming took 3 bases from V and 11 from J, leaving 14 bases between them. CDR3 protein: CASSLPDSGSQHF. For the CDR3, the DNA is TGTGCCAGCAGTTTGCCCGACAGTGGGTCCCAGCATTTT.

This rearrangement joins TRBV6-8 to TRBJ1-5; D perhaps matches TRBD1 (5 bases). Trimming cost V 0 bases and J 6 bases, with 18 bases left between them. The CDR3 covers 17 residues. Germline V gene data show CDR1 as MNHGY and CDR2 as SAAAGT. The CDR3 sequence: CASSYSTAGRVGQPQHF. CDR3 bases: TGTGCCAGCAGTTACTCGACGGCAGGGAGGGTTGGTCAGCCCCAGCATTTT.

This clone was seen a single time. The chain is built from TRBV19 and TRBJ2-7, with TRBD1 matching 7 bases. The CDR3 is 13 amino acids. The trim removed 5 bases at V and 4 bases at J, leaving 5 bases unmatched. Germline CDR1 LNHDA, CDR2 SQIVND (reference sequence). CDR3 sequence: CASSFGTAYEQYF. CDR3 nucleotides: TGTGCCAGTAGTTTTGGGACAGCTTACGAGCAGTACTTC.

Remarks on this clone: In the same sample, other DNA sequences code for this CDR3. The chain couples TRBV18 to TRBJ2-7; no firm D call. The V end was cut by 0 bases, the J end by 1 base, with 4 bases between. The CDR3 extends over 13 amino acids. The germline V gene has CDR1 KGHSH and CDR2 LQKENI. CDR3 in DNA: TGTGCCAGCTCACCACCCAGTTCCTACGAGCAGTACTTC. Translating it yields CASSPPSSYEQYF.

This clone was seen more than once but under ten times. Other DNA sequences in the same sample also yield this CDR3. This chain joins TRBV7-9 and TRBJ1-5; 7 bases line up with TRBD1. CDR3 size: 14 residues. Germline lookup yields CDR1 SEHNR and CDR2 FQNEAQ (reference sequence). The trim removed 5 bases at V and 2 bases at J, leaving 3 bases unmatched. The CDR3 here is CASSGGGGNQPQHF. DNA of the CDR3: TGTGCCAGCAGCGGAGGGGGCGGCAATCAGCCCCAGCATTTT. The full variable domain, with the rest looked up from reference TRBV7-9 and TRBJ1-5, is DTGVSQNPRHKITKRGQNVTFRCDPISEHNRLYWYRQTLGQGPEFLTYFQNEAQLEKSRLLSDRFSAERPKGSFSTLEIQRTEQGDSAMYLCASSGGGGNQPQHFGDGTRLSIL.

J is TRBJ2-7 and V is TRBV11-2; TRBD1 might be the D (5 bases). Germline CDR1 is SGHAT and CDR2 is FQNNGV. V gave up 2 bases and J gave up 0 bases, with 14 bases separating them. The CDR3 loop spans 16 amino acids. In nucleotides, the CDR3 is TGTGCCAGCAGCTTAAAGGGGCAGGGCGGCTCCTACGAGCAGTACTTC. Residues: CASSLKGQGGSYEQYF.

This clone has just a few counts. V and J are TRBV25-1 and TRBJ1-5; D is unclear. Germline V gene sequence: CDR1 MGHDK, CDR2 SYGVNS. This CDR3 spans 12 amino acids. Trimming took off 8 bases at V and 4 bases at J, with 9 bases between the two ends. CDR3 DNA: TGTGCCAGCCGAAGCCCTAATCAGCCCCAGCATTTT. This encodes CASRSPNQPQHF.

The chain recombines TRBV6-5 with TRBJ1-5; D gene uncertain. From germline, CDR1 is MNHEY and CDR2 SVGAGI. This CDR3 has 13 residues. V lost 2 bases and J 4 bases, leaving 6 bases between the germline ends. CDR3 region: CASSYGPNQPQHF. The DNA of the CDR3 is TGTGCCAGCAGTTACGGCCCAAATCAGCCCCAGCATTTT.

The chain links TRBV6-2 or TRBV6-3 to TRBJ1-6; TRBD1 matches at 7 bases. The V and J ends lost 7 bases and 9 bases, in that order; junction bases with no gene match: 12. CDR3 length equals 15 residues. The germline V gene encodes CDR1 MNHEY and CDR2 SVGEGT. The CDR3: CASNPNRDSPSPLHF. The DNA of the CDR3 is TGTGCCAGCAACCCTAACCGGGACAGTCCTTCACCCCTCCACTTT.

The chain combines TRBV4-2 with TRBJ1-1, with D unclear. Germline assignment: CDR1 LGHNA and CDR2 YNFKEQ. The V gene lost 3 bases and the J gene lost 3 bases, with 2 bases spanning the gap. This CDR3 contains 11 residues. CDR3 nucleotides: TGTGCCAGCAGCCAGGACACTGAAGCTTTCTTT. Protein product: CASSQDTEAFF.